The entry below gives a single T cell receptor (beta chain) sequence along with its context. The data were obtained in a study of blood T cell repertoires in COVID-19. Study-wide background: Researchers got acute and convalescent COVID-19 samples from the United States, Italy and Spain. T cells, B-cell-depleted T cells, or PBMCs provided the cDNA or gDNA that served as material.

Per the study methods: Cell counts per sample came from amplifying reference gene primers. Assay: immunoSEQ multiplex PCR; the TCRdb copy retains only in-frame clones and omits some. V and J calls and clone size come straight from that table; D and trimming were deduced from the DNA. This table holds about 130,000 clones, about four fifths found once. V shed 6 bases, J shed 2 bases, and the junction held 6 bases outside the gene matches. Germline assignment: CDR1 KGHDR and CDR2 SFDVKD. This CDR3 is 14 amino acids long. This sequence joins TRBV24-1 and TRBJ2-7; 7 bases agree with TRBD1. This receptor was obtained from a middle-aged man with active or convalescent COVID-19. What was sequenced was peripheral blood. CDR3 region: CATSPPGQTYEQYF. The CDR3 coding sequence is TGTGCCACCAGTCCGCCGGGACAGACCTACGAGCAGTACTTC.